Detailed here is one TCR beta chain. The CDR3 consists of 11 residues. Germline CDR1 is SQVTM and CDR2 is ANQGSEA. The germline V and J ends were trimmed by 4 bases and 3 bases, with 6 bases remaining between them. This sample is drawn from a study of technical replicates of blood from four donors. Only in-frame clones appear in the TCRdb table, and some are missing; sequencing was by immunoSEQ multiplex PCR. The sample comprises over 85,000 clones, roughly 94% of which are singletons, and around 0.31% rests with the top ten. This sequence joins TRBV29-1 and TRBJ2-5, with a tentative D call TRBD2 (6 bases). The TCR was taken from a human donor in good health. Sequenced input: T cells isolated from PBMCs. In nucleotides, the CDR3 is TGCAGCGTTGGGAGGGAAGAGACCCAGTACTTC. Protein product: CSVGREETQYF.